The TCR beta chain under discussion was sequenced for a study of CD8 T cells in ankylosing spondylitis. Findings and caveats of the study: Apparently characteristic of ankylosing spondylitis blood was a TCR beta motif (eight highly homologous variants).

This clonotype was seen more than once but under ten times. The antigen remains unidentified. TCRdb analysed the 5' RACE reads with MiXCR anew, one entry per CDR3 protein. The table has about 90,000 distinct CDR3 sequences, about 8.3% seen once. The source material was blood, either unsorted or a sorted T cell fraction (not recorded which). The TCR sequence derives from a male donor with ankylosing spondylitis.

This CDR3 is CASTPTPWDNEQFF. The CDR3 nucleotides read TGTGCCAGCACGCCTACACCCTGGGACAATGAGCAGTTCTTC. This rearrangement joins TRBV9 to TRBJ2-1; D remains unclear. The germline gives CDR1 SGDLS, CDR2 YYNGEE. V was cut by 6 bases and J by 5 bases, with 15 bases left in between. This CDR3 is 14 amino acids long.